The entry that follows covers one T cell receptor (beta chain) sequence. Its specificity is not known. This sample is part of a study of OX40 agonist ivuxolimab in advanced cancers. At the level of the study: Dose-escalation cases comprised hepatocellular carcinoma, melanoma, renal cell or head and neck cancer. Of mixed ages from about 20 to 80 and averaging about 65 years, the group was about 80% male. Findings and caveats of the study: With doses of 0.1 to 3.0 mg/kg, CD4+ and CD8+ blood T cells had undergone clonal expansion by week 6.

The CDR3 has 15 amino acids. Per germline, CDR1 MDHEN and CDR2 SYDVKM. The V end lost 5 bases, the J end lost 2 bases, and 13 bases lay between the germline ends. Produced via immunoSEQ multiplex PCR; TCRdb's table is partial and in-frame only. The data hold over 85,000 clones, with around 84% observed a single time. V usage is TRBV28 and J usage is TRBJ2-4; D possibly uses TRBD1 or TRBD2 (5 bases each). This clonotype was sampled from an adult with an advanced solid tumor such as melanoma, head and neck, liver or kidney cancer. The sample consisted of CD4+ or CD8+ T cells sorted from blood, taken in a trial of the OX40 agonist ivuxolimab. Here the CDR3 DNA reads TGTGCCAGCAGTGGGCCGGGACGGACCAAAAACATTCAGTACTTC. Amino acid sequence: CASSGPGRTKNIQYF.